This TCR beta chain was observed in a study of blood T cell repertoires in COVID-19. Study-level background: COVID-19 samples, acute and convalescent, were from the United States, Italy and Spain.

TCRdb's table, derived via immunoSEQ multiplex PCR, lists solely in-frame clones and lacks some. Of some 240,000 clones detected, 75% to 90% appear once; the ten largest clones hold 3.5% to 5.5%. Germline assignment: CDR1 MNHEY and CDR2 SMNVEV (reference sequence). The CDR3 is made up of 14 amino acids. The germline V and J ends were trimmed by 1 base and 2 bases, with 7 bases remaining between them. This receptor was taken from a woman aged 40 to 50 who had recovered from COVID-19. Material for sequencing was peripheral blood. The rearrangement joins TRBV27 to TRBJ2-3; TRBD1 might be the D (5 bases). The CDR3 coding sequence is TGTGCCAGCAGTTTATGGGGCAACACAGATACGCAGTATTTT. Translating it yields CASSLWGNTDTQYF.